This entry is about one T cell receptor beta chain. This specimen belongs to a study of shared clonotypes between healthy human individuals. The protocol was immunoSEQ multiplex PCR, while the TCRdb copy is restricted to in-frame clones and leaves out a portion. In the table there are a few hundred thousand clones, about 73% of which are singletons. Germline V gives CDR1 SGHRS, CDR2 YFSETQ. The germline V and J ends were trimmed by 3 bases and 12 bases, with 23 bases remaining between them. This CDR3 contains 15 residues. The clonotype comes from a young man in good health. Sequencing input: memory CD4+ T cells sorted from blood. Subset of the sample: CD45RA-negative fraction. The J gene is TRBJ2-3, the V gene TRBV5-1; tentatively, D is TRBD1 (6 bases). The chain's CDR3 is CASSSGTETGTSQYF. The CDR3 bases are TGCGCCAGCAGCTCGGGAACCGAGACCGGGACATCTCAGTATTTT.